Shown below are 11 T cell receptor beta chains from a single sample sequenced in a study of metastatic and nonmetastatic thyroid tumors. With MiXCR, TCRdb called clones anew from the PCR reads. The sample has about 27,000 clones, approximately 15% seen once; the top ten hold 15% to 17%. Until they underwent thyroid surgery, no patient had received any treatment. Sequencing was performed on blood. Source of these receptors: a male donor with papillary thyroid cancer or a benign thyroid nodule (not recorded which). Some clones in this sample may be carry-over from other donors' samples.

This clone was seen repeatedly, ten times or more. V is TRBV9 and J is TRBJ1-3; D not resolved. Per the germline V gene, CDR1 is SGDLS and CDR2 is YYNGEE. The CDR3 sequence is 14 residues long. The V end was cut by 0 bases, the J end by 1 base, with 5 bases between. CDR3 nucleotides: TGTGCCAGCAGCGTAGCTGAGTCTGGAAACACCATATATTTT. This gives the protein CASSVAESGNTIYF.

This clone was detected a few times. This rearrangement joins TRBV6-5 to TRBJ2-1; D might be TRBD2 (6 bases). The CDR3 sequence is 12 residues long. Germline loops: CDR1 MNHEY, CDR2 SVGAGI. The V end lost 7 bases, the J end lost 12 bases, and 16 bases lay between the germline ends. CDR3 loop: CASISSAGAQFF. CDR3 nucleotides: TGTGCCAGCATTTCGTCAGCGGGCGCGCAGTTCTTC.

This clone showed up many times. The chain couples TRBV3-1 to TRBJ2-2; TRBD1 is a possible D gene (5 bases). V was cut by 6 bases and J by 1 base, with 12 bases left in between. The CDR3 has 15 residues. CDR1 LGHDT and CDR2 YNNKEL come from the germline V gene (reference sequence). The CDR3 loop reads CASRARTGNTGELFF. CDR3 nucleotide sequence: TGTGCCAGCAGGGCGCGTACAGGGAACACCGGGGAGCTGTTTTTT.

The chain uses TRBV6-8 and TRBJ2-6, with no clear D. The CDR3 has 13 residues. Trimming removed 4 bases at V and 4 bases at J, with 5 bases between. Germline CDR1 MNHGY, CDR2 SAAAGT. The CDR3 is CASSSWGANVLTF. For the CDR3, the DNA is TGTGCCAGCAGTTCTTGGGGGGCCAACGTCCTGACTTTC.

This clone has a count of ten or more. This chain joins TRBV3-1 and TRBJ1-4; maybe TRBD1 (5 bases). V lost 4 bases to trimming and J lost 13 bases, with 13 bases between them. CDR3 length: 12 residues. Germline V gives CDR1 LGHDT, CDR2 YNNKEL (reference sequence). CDR3 in amino acids: CASSLGQGSLFF. CDR3 coding DNA: TGTGCCAGCAGCCTTGGTCAGGGATCACTGTTTTTT.

This clone was detected many times. The CDR3 sequence: CASSRGQGSYEQYF. The CDR3, as DNA: TGTGCCAGCAGTCGGGGACAGGGTTCCTACGAGCAGTACTTC. The chain is built from TRBV9 and TRBJ2-7, with 9 positions matching TRBD1. The V segment lost 5 bases and the J segment 1 base; nucleotides outside the gene matches: 4. The CDR3 length is 14 residues. Germline CDR1 reads SGDLS; CDR2 reads YYNGEE.

Many counts were recorded for this clone. V is TRBV7-2 and J is TRBJ1-1; D is unclear. In germline, CDR1 is SGHTA, CDR2 FQGNSA. The CDR3 runs 13 residues. Trimming shortened V by 2 bases and J by 1 base, and 5 bases separated the two germline ends. CDR3: CASSLRGNTEAFF. CDR3 nucleotide sequence: TGTGCCAGCAGCTTACGAGGGAACACTGAAGCTTTCTTT.

This clone counts as medium-sized. The chain employs TRBV6-4 and TRBJ1-6; 7 bases match TRBD1. The CDR3 consists of 15 residues. CDR1 and CDR2 from the germline V gene are MRHNA and SNTAGT. J lost 9 bases, V lost 8 bases, and 13 bases had no gene match. This CDR3 reads CASRASAGGASPLHF. DNA for the CDR3: TGTGCCAGCCGTGCCTCCGCAGGGGGAGCTTCACCCCTCCACTTT.

Ten or more counts support this clone. V and J are TRBV19 and TRBJ1-1; D uncertain. The CDR3 runs to 11 residues. The ends were cut back, 6 bases at V and 5 bases at J, with 7 bases in the middle. Germline V lookup: CDR1 LNHDA, CDR2 SQIVND (reference sequence). CDR3 sequence (DNA): TGTGCCAGTAGGAGCAGGACTGAAGCTTTCTTT. Amino acids: CASRSRTEAFF.

As for this clone: This clone may be a read error of a much larger clone one base away. The CDR3 is CASSPRLAGLLNEQFF. CDR3 DNA sequence: TGCGCCAGCAGCCCCCGGCTAGCGGGACTGTTGAATGAGCAGTTCTTC. This sequence joins TRBV4-1 and TRBJ2-1; 9 bases fit TRBD2. The CDR3 contains 16 residues. Germline CDR1 and CDR2: MGHRA and YSYEKL. V gave up 4 bases and J gave up 7 bases; unmatched junction bases: 11.

This clone was observed many times. The gene calls are TRBV27 and TRBJ1-1, with D hard to call. V was clipped by 7 bases and J by 3 bases, with 12 bases between them. CDR1 MNHEY and CDR2 SMNVEV come from the germline V gene (reference sequence). The CDR3 covers 13 residues. This chain's CDR3 is CASINPGHTEAFF. The CDR3, as DNA: TGTGCCAGCATTAACCCCGGACACACTGAAGCTTTCTTT.